This TCR beta chain was identified in a study of control samples from healthy donors and cancer patients. V lost 1 base and J lost 3, with 18 bases in between. The germline V gene encodes CDR1 SGHDN and CDR2 FVKESK. This CDR3 comprises 18 residues. Only in-frame clones appear in the TCRdb table, and some are missing; sequencing was by immunoSEQ multiplex PCR. The sample holds around 230,000 clones, around 94% seen once. V gene TRBV14 combines with J gene TRBJ2-2, with TRBD1 as a possible D gene (5 bases). Sequencing input: blood. The clonotype comes from a man between 45 and 60 years old in good health. CDR3 in DNA: TGTGCCAGCAGCCAAGGTTCTCCAGGGAAATGGGACACCGGGGAGCTGTTTTTT. It codes for CASSQGSPGKWDTGELFF.